The 24 T cell receptor beta chains in this list originate from one sample, sequenced in a study of T cells after yellow fever vaccination. A single record per CDR3 protein comes from TCRdb applying MiXCR to the 5' RACE reads. The profile shows 450,000 to 600,000 distinct CDR3 sequences, roughly a sixth of them singletons. The sequencing here drew on PBMCs, taken 5 to 6 days after the first yellow fever vaccination. The receptors derive from a man younger than 35 who received the YFV17D yellow fever vaccine.

This chain joins TRBV6-5 and TRBJ2-7; tentative D call: TRBD2 (6 bases). Per germline, CDR1 MNHEY and CDR2 SVGAGI. CDR3 length: 12 residues. With 2 bases removed from V and 6 bases from J, the gap between germline ends came to 8 bases. CDR3 nucleotide sequence: TGTGCCAGCAGTTACATCGGGGGCGAGCAGTACGTC. This gives the protein CASSYIGGEQYV.

This clonotype was seen more than once but under ten times. J is TRBJ1-4 and V is TRBV7-9; maybe TRBD1 (6 bases). The ends were cut back, 6 bases at V and 0 bases at J, with 14 bases in the middle. This CDR3 comprises 16 residues. CDR1 SEHNR and CDR2 FQNEAQ come from the germline V gene (reference sequence). The DNA of the CDR3 is TGTGCCAGCAGTTTCGGGGGGGCCTCAACTAATGAAAAACTGTTTTTT. It is translated as CASSFGGASTNEKLFF.

In its sample, this clonotype was seen many times. The chain carries TRBV5-1 and TRBJ1-1, with D maybe TRBD1 (5 bases). V was trimmed by 3 bases and J by 1 base, leaving 13 bases between them. The CDR3 loop spans 15 amino acids. Germline CDR1 and CDR2: SGHRS and YFSETQ. CDR3 loop: CASSYGHEGNTEAFF. CDR3 sequence (DNA): TGCGCCAGCAGCTATGGACACGAAGGGAACACTGAAGCTTTCTTT.

The chain employs TRBV28 and TRBJ2-3; D possibly corresponds to TRBD1 (6 bases). Germline CDR1 reads MDHEN; CDR2 reads SYDVKM. V shed 3 bases and J shed 3 bases, with 13 bases lying between them. The CDR3 covers 15 residues. DNA for the CDR3: TGTGCCAGCAGTTTGGGGGCTAGTTGGACAGATACGCAGTATTTT. This sequence encodes CASSLGASWTDTQYF.

This clonotype was found a few times. The gene calls are TRBV5-6 and TRBJ2-1; 11 nucleotides agree with TRBD1. This CDR3 comprises 15 residues. Per the germline V gene, CDR1 is SGHDT and CDR2 is YYEEEE. V lost 3 bases, J lost 5 bases, and 4 bases stayed unmatched. The CDR3 region has the DNA TGTGCCAGCAGCTGGCGGACAGGGGGCAACAATGAGCAGTTCTTC. Its protein product is CASSWRTGGNNEQFF.

The sample holds a few counts of this clonotype. This rearrangement joins TRBV12-5 to TRBJ2-7, with TRBD1 identical over 7 bases. The CDR3 loop spans 16 amino acids. Trimming cost V 1 base and J 3 bases; bases outside gene matches: 9. Germline V lookup: CDR1 LGHNT, CDR2 FRNRAP. DNA for the CDR3: TGTGCTAGTGGTTTGGCCCCCTCAGGGGGAGTCTACGAGCAGTACTTC. Encoded protein: CASGLAPSGGVYEQYF.

The rearrangement links TRBV10-2 to TRBJ1-2; 9 bases align to TRBD1. The germline CDR1 and CDR2 sequences are WSHSY and SAAADI. Germline trimming cut 7 bases from V and 5 bases from J; bases unmatched to any gene: 8. CDR3 length: 14 residues. The CDR3 here is CASKTQGARYGYTF. The CDR3 DNA reads as TGCGCCAGCAAGACACAGGGGGCGCGTTATGGCTACACCTTC.

This chain connects TRBV12-3 or TRBV12-4 to TRBJ2-3; 7 nucleotides align to TRBD2. This CDR3 region has 16 residues. With 2 bases clipped from V and 2 bases from J, the junction kept 7 bases outside the gene matches. CDR3 amino acids: CASSLRGGGYTDTQYF. CDR3 nucleotides: TGTGCCAGCAGTTTACGGGGCGGGGGTTACACAGATACGCAGTATTTT.

There are a few counts of this clonotype. The chain links TRBV12-3 or TRBV12-4 to TRBJ1-2; 9 bases align to TRBD1. With V trimmed by 3 bases and J by 4 bases, 6 bases remained unmatched. The CDR3 has 15 amino acids. The DNA of the CDR3 is TGTGCCAGCAGTTTCCGGACAGGGGACAGCTATGGCTACACCTTC. It specifies CASSFRTGDSYGYTF.

This clonotype was observed a handful of times. The rearrangement joins TRBV13 to TRBJ2-3; weak D call: TRBD1 (5 bases). Trimming removed 5 bases from V and 2 bases from J, with 14 bases in between. CDR1 is PRHDT, CDR2 FYEKMQ, per germline (reference sequence). CDR3 length: 15 residues. The CDR3 region has the DNA TGTGCCAGCAGCGTACGACAGACCCCCACAGATACGCAGTATTTT. This sequence encodes CASSVRQTPTDTQYF. Filled out from reference TRBV13 and TRBJ2-3, the complete variable domain reads AAGVIQSPRHLIKEKRETATLKCYPIPRHDTVYWYQQGPGQDPQFLISFYEKMQSDKGSIPDRFSAQQFSDYHSELNMSSLELGDSALYFCASSVRQTPTDTQYFGPGTRLTVL.

The V call is TRBV7-2, the J call TRBJ1-1; D may be TRBD1 (5 bases). Germline loops: CDR1 SGHTA, CDR2 FQGNSA. There are 16 residues in the CDR3. Between the trimmed V and J ends, which lost 7 bases and 4 bases, there was a span of 22 bases. CDR3 in amino acids: CASKGQGALGGTEAFF. The CDR3 DNA follows: TGTGCCAGCAAAGGTCAGGGTGCATTAGGTGGCACTGAAGCTTTCTTT.

This clonotype was seen more than once but under ten times. This sequence joins TRBV24-1 and TRBJ1-2, with D tentatively TRBD1 (5 bases). This CDR3 has 13 amino acids. Germline lookup yields CDR1 KGHDR and CDR2 SFDVKD. Trimming removed 2 bases at V and 4 bases at J, with 7 bases between. CDR3 nucleotide sequence: TGTGCCACCAGTGATTCTGGGGGCTATGGCTACACCTTC. It encodes CATSDSGGYGYTF.

This chain links TRBV11-2 with TRBJ2-1; D gene ambiguous. CDR3 length equals 15 residues. Germline assignment: CDR1 SGHAT and CDR2 FQNNGV. V gave up 0 bases and J gave up 7 bases, with 13 bases separating them. CDR3 sequence reads: CASSLDRRVGNEQFF. CDR3 sequence (DNA): TGTGCCAGCAGCTTAGATCGACGGGTCGGGAATGAGCAGTTCTTC. The full variable domain, completed using reference TRBV11-2 and TRBJ2-1, is EAGVAQSPRYKIIEKRQSVAFWCNPISGHATLYWYQQILGQGPKLLIQFQNNGVVDDSQLPKDRFSAERLKGVDSTLKIQPAKLEDSAVYLCASSLDRRVGNEQFFGPGTRLTVL.

This clonotype was detected only a few times. This rearrangement joins TRBV6-1 to TRBJ1-6; D remains ambiguous. V was cut by 6 bases and J by 0 bases, with 15 bases left in between. Germline lookup yields CDR1 MNHNS and CDR2 SASEGT. The CDR3 length is 17 residues. As DNA, the CDR3 is TGTGCCAGCAGCCCCTGGACCTTTAGCTCCTATAATTCACCCCTCCACTTT. This codes for CASSPWTFSSYNSPLHF.

This clonotype has more than one count but fewer than ten. The CDR3 bases are TGCGCCAGCAGCCAGGCCGGGACAGGAAAAATTCAGTACTTC. Its protein product is CASSQAGTGKIQYF. This chain connects TRBV4-3 to TRBJ2-4; 8 nucleotides agree with TRBD1. J was trimmed by 10 bases and V by 3 bases; bases with no gene match: 8. The CDR3 is 14 residues long. CDR1 and CDR2 (germline): LGHNA, YSLEER.

The table lists this clonotype with a count of one. The J gene is TRBJ1-6, the V gene TRBV19; D may be TRBD1 (5 bases). The CDR3 is 13 residues long. Trimming took off 6 bases at V and 13 bases at J, with 16 bases between the two ends. Germline CDR1 reads LNHDA; CDR2 reads SQIVND (reference sequence). The CDR3 loop is CASRGQGVSPLHF. The CDR3 coding sequence is TGTGCCAGTAGAGGACAAGGAGTAAGTCCCCTCCACTTT.

CDR3 loop: CASSLAGSWYYEQYF. CDR3 DNA sequence: TGTGCCAGCAGTTTAGCTGGGTCGTGGTACTACGAGCAGTACTTC. The rearrangement joins TRBV12-3 or TRBV12-4 to TRBJ2-7; D call uncertain. This CDR3 spans 15 amino acids. The V end lost 0 bases, the J end lost 3 bases, and 12 bases lay between the germline ends.

The V call is TRBV20-1, the J call TRBJ1-5; D is ambiguous. V lost 5 bases, J lost 2 bases, and 10 bases lay in between. Germline loops: CDR1 DFQATT, CDR2 SNEGSKA (reference sequence). This CDR3 is built from 13 residues. CDR3 nucleotide sequence: TGCAGTGCTGCTGGCGGAGGCAATCAGCCCCAGCATTTT. It specifies CSAAGGGNQPQHF.

This clonotype was detected only a few times. The chain uses TRBV24-1 and TRBJ2-3, with 14 bases lining up with TRBD2. The CDR3 totals 17 residues. Per the germline V gene, CDR1 is KGHDR and CDR2 is SFDVKD. V trimming: 6 bases; J trimming: 4 bases; junction bases outside the gene matches: 8. CDR3 bases: TGTGCCACCAGTTCAGCGACTAGCGGGGGGGCCGCAGATACGCAGTATTTT. Protein: CATSSATSGGAADTQYF.

V usage is TRBV4-1 and J usage is TRBJ2-6; D call uncertain. Trimming removed 8 bases from V and 3 bases from J, with 2 bases in between. The V gene's germline CDR1 is MGHRA and CDR2 YSYEKL. This CDR3 is built from 11 residues. CDR3 bases: TGCGCCAGCGGTGGGGCCAACGTCCTGACTTTC. It specifies CASGGANVLTF.

The CDR3 region has the DNA TGTGCCAGCAGTAACGCCGGGAATGGTTCACCCCTCCACTTT. This translates into CASSNAGNGSPLHF. The chain has TRBV7-2 and TRBJ1-6; D uncertain. This CDR3 region has 14 residues. Germline assignment: CDR1 SGHTA and CDR2 FQGNSA. Between the trimmed V and J ends, which lost 6 bases and 9 bases, there was a span of 15 bases.

The chain has TRBV29-1 and TRBJ2-1, with a tentative D call TRBD2 (6 bases). Trimming removed 7 bases from V and 2 bases from J, with 15 bases in between. The CDR3 contains 14 residues. Germline loops: CDR1 SQVTM, CDR2 ANQGSEA. CDR3 DNA: TGCAGCGGTGAGCCGGGGGTCCCCTACAATGAGCAGTTCTTC. Residues: CSGEPGVPYNEQFF.

The rearrangement joins TRBV10-3 to TRBJ2-7; D gene unclear. The germline V and J ends were trimmed by 10 bases and 3 bases, with 16 bases remaining between them. This CDR3 contains 13 residues. Germline CDR1 ENHRY, CDR2 SYGVKD. CDR3 sequence (DNA): TGTGCCAAAGTAGTTAGGTCGCACTACGAGCAGTACTTC. Protein sequence: CAKVVRSHYEQYF.

The chain employs TRBV7-8 and TRBJ2-1, with D uncertain. Germline V gene data show CDR1 as SGHVS and CDR2 as FQNEAQ. Between the trimmed V and J ends, which lost 3 bases and 4 bases, there was a span of 13 bases. The CDR3 is 15 amino acids. CDR3 loop: CASSLGSAGYNEQFF. The CDR3 nucleotides read TGTGCCAGCAGCTTGGGCAGTGCAGGTTACAATGAGCAGTTCTTC.